The 12 T cell receptor beta chains given below trace back to one sample, sequenced in a study of tissue T cells after allogeneic stem cell transplantation. The method was immunoSEQ multiplex PCR; TCRdb's version includes in-frame clones alone and lacks a portion of them. The data show some 25,000 clones, about 89% seen once. This specimen consisted of blood, obtained before transplantation. These receptors were collected from an older male donor who later had graft-versus-host disease after an allogeneic stem cell transplant.

The genes are TRBV7-8 and TRBJ1-6, with 12 bases identical to TRBD1. V was clipped by 4 bases and J by 14 bases; unmatched bases: 12. The CDR3 is 16 amino acids. CDR1 is SGHVS and CDR2 is FQNEAQ in the germline V gene. The CDR3 DNA follows: TGTGCCAGCAGCTCACGGGACAGGGGGCCGGGCAGGGCCCTCCACTTT. The encoded protein is CASSSRDRGPGRALHF.

This CDR3 is CSVDGGLRETQYF. The CDR3 DNA sequence: TGCAGCGTTGATGGAGGGTTGAGAGAGACCCAGTACTTC. V is TRBV29-1 and J is TRBJ2-5, with D maybe TRBD2 (6 bases). V lost 3 bases to trimming and J lost 4 bases, with 12 bases between them. CDR1 is SQVTM, CDR2 ANQGSEA, per germline. The CDR3 totals 13 residues.

The J gene is TRBJ1-1, the V gene TRBV12-5; the D gene is possibly TRBD1 (6 bases). V gave up 6 bases and J gave up 2 bases, with 10 bases separating them. Germline-derived CDR1 and CDR2 are LGHNT and FRNRAP. This CDR3 is 13 amino acids long. This chain's CDR3 is CASGPDSNTEAFF. In nucleotides, the CDR3 is TGTGCTAGTGGGCCGGACAGCAACACTGAAGCTTTCTTT. Combining the CDR3 with reference TRBV12-5 and TRBJ1-1 gives the whole variable domain DARVTQTPRHKVTEMGQEVTMRCQPILGHNTVFWYRQTMMQGLELLAYFRNRAPLDDSGMPKDRFSAEMPDATLATLKIQPSEPRDSAVYFCASGPDSNTEAFFGQGTRLTVV.

The DNA of the CDR3 is TGCGCCAGCAGCAGGGGACTAGCGGCACAAGGGGGCAAAAACATTCAGTACTTC. This gives the protein CASSRGLAAQGGKNIQYF. This chain links TRBV4-1 with TRBJ2-4; 11 nucleotides match TRBD2. V lost 5 bases to trimming and J lost 3 bases; unmatched junction nucleotides: 12. Germline V gene lookup returns CDR1 MGHRA and CDR2 YSYEKL. The CDR3 spans 18 residues.

This clone showed up just a few times. V is TRBV5-1 and J is TRBJ2-7; D ambiguous. The V end lost 2 bases, the J end lost 6 bases, and 18 bases lay between the germline ends. The germline V gene encodes CDR1 SGHRS and CDR2 YFSETQ. CDR3 length: 15 amino acids. This CDR3 reads CASSLGSSGLGEQYF. DNA for the CDR3: TGCGCCAGCAGCTTAGGTAGTTCTGGCCTTGGCGAGCAGTACTTC. Full variable domain (remainder filled in from reference TRBV5-1 and TRBJ2-7): KAGVTQTPRYLIKTRGQQVTLSCSPISGHRSVSWYQQTPGQGLQFLFEYFSETQRNKGNFPGRFSGRQFSNSRSEMNVSTLELGDSALYLCASSLGSSGLGEQYFGPGTRLTVT.

In this sample, this clone is large. This chain connects TRBV7-9 to TRBJ2-1, with D perhaps being TRBD1 or TRBD2 (5 bases each). Germline loops: CDR1 SEHNR, CDR2 FQNEAQ (reference sequence). The CDR3 is 15 residues long. The V gene lost 2 bases and the J gene lost 6 bases, with 14 bases spanning the gap. The CDR3: CASSLSGTVGNEQFF. The CDR3 DNA reads as TGTGCCAGCAGCTTATCCGGGACGGTCGGCAATGAGCAGTTCTTC.

The chain is built from TRBV27 and TRBJ1-1, with TRBD1 matching over 8 bases. The CDR3 covers 15 residues. The germline CDR1 and CDR2 sequences are MNHEY and SMNVEV (reference sequence). After removal of 5 bases from V and 2 bases from J, the junction contained 7 bases not matched to a gene. The CDR3 coding sequence is TGTGCCAGCAGTCCCCAGACAGGGGCAAACACTGAAGCTTTCTTT. Encoded protein: CASSPQTGANTEAFF.

The V and J genes are TRBV4-2 and TRBJ2-7, with D possibly being TRBD2 (7 bases). The germline CDR1 and CDR2 sequences are LGHNA and YNFKEQ. Between the trimmed V and J ends, which lost 4 bases and 5 bases, there was a span of 18 bases. CDR3 length equals 15 residues. The CDR3 here is CASSLRGGGSHEQYF. In DNA form, the CDR3 reads TGTGCCAGCAGCCTTAGGGGCGGGGGCTCTCACGAGCAGTACTTC.

V usage is TRBV3-1 (or the pseudogene TRBV3-2) and J usage is TRBJ2-1; 12 nucleotides line up with TRBD2. Germline V gene data show CDR1 as LGHDT and CDR2 as YNNKEL (reference sequence). This CDR3 spans 17 amino acids. V was clipped by 3 bases and J by 3 bases; unmatched bases: 6. The chain's CDR3 is CASSHRTSGVLYNEQFF. The CDR3 DNA reads as TGTGCCAGCAGCCATAGGACTAGCGGGGTTCTCTACAATGAGCAGTTCTTC.

The chain uses TRBV5-1 and TRBJ2-2; 11 bases agree with TRBD2. Losses at the gene ends were 5 bases for V and 4 bases for J; bases not matched to a gene: 7. CDR1 is SGHRS and CDR2 is YFSETQ in the germline V gene. The CDR3 length is 16 residues. The CDR3 is CASRVGTSGSTGELFF. The DNA of the CDR3 is TGCGCCAGCAGGGTAGGGACTAGCGGAAGCACCGGGGAGCTGTTTTTT.

The V gene is TRBV2, the J gene TRBJ2-5; D remains ambiguous. From germline, CDR1 is SNHLY and CDR2 FYNNEI. CDR3 size: 13 residues. Trimming pared 6 bases from V and 4 bases from J, leaving 12 bases between. The DNA for the CDR3 is TGTGCCAGCAGCCTGAGGATGGGAGAGACCCAGTACTTC. Protein product: CASSLRMGETQYF.

The V and J genes are TRBV5-1 and TRBJ2-5; 7 bases match TRBD1. CDR3 size: 17 residues. V was pared by 4 bases and J by 0 bases, with 12 bases of the junction left unmatched. Looked up from germline, CDR1 is SGHRS and CDR2 is YFSETQ. This CDR3 reads CASSAGTAADHQETQYF. The CDR3 region has the DNA TGCGCCAGCAGCGCCGGGACAGCGGCCGATCACCAAGAGACCCAGTACTTC.